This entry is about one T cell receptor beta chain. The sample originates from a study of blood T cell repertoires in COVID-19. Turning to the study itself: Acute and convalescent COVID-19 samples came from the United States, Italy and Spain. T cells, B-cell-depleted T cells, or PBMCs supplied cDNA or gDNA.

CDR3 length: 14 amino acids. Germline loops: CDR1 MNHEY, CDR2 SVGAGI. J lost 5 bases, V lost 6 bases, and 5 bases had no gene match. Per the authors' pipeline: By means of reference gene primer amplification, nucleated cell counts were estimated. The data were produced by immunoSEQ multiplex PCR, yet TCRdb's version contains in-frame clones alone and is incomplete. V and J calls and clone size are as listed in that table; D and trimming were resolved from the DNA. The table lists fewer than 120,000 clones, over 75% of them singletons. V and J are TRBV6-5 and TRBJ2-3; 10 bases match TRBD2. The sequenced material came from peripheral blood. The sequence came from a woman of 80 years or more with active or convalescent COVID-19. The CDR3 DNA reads TGTGCCAGCAGCCGCAGCGGGGGGGGAGATACGCAGTATTTT. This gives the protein CASSRSGGGDTQYF.